A selection of T cell receptor beta chains follows, all from one sample in a study of shared clonotypes between healthy human individuals. Generated by immunoSEQ multiplex PCR, the TCRdb table keeps only in-frame clones and is missing some. Of millions of clones listed, more than 80% are singletons. The sequenced material came from naive CD4+ T cells sorted from blood. The receptor source for this set is a young man in good health. The CDR3 runs from the conserved cysteine through the conserved F or W. D genes are given only for firm matches. Expanded clones get a size class; other rows say once, few or many, or leave the size out.

TRBV5-4,TRBJ1-2,.,.,TGTGCCAGCAGCTTCGAAAAGTATGGCTACACCTTC,CASSFEKYGYTF
TRBV5-1,TRBJ2-7,.,.,TGCGCCAGCACGCCCGGGACACAGAGCTCCTACGAGCAGTACTTC,CASTPGTQSSYEQYF
TRBV7-2,TRBJ2-6,once,TRBD1,TGTGCCAGCAGCCCCGGGACAGGAACTGGGGCCAACGTCCTGACTTTC,CASSPGTGTGANVLTF
TRBV13,TRBJ2-5,.,TRBD1,TGTGCCAGCAGCTTACCCGGGACAGGGCTCTCGACCCAGTACTTC,CASSLPGTGLSTQYF
TRBV7-2,TRBJ2-6,.,.,TGTGCCAGCAGCCCTCGGGCGGCATCTGGGGCCAACGTCCTGACTTTC,CASSPRAASGANVLTF
TRBV6-6,TRBJ1-3,.,.,TGTGCCAGCAGTCGTGACATCTTCTCTGGAAACACCATATATTTT,CASSRDIFSGNTIYF
TRBV5-6,TRBJ2-5,once,TRBD2,TGTGCCAGCAGCTTGGAACTACTAGCGGGGGGCGAGACCCAGTACTTC,CASSLELLAGGETQYF
TRBV9,TRBJ2-5,.,.,TGTGCCAGCAGCTTAGCGTACCAAGAGACCCAGTACTTC,CASSLAYQETQYF
TRBV11-2,TRBJ2-1,.,TRBD2,TGTGCCAGCAGCGGGGTAGCGGGGGATCCCCGGTTCTTC,CASSGVAGDPRFF
TRBV5-6,TRBJ1-4,.,TRBD1,TGTGCCAGCAGCTTTGGACAGGGGGCAGGTGAAAAACTGTTTTTT,CASSFGQGAGEKLFF
TRBV6-5,TRBJ2-2,.,.,TGTGCCAGCCGTTTGGGGAGGAACACCGGGGAGCTGTTTTTT,CASRLGRNTGELFF
TRBV7-2,TRBJ1-3,.,.,TGTGCCAGCAGCGTTACAGGGAACACCATATATTTT,CASSVTGNTIYF
TRBV10-3,TRBJ2-7,.,.,TGTGCCATTCCAACAGGGATGCAAAACTCCTACGAGCAGTACTTC,CAIPTGMQNSYEQYF
TRBV5-1,TRBJ1-1,once,.,TGCGCCAGCAGCGTTACAGAGAACACTGAAGCTTTCTTT,CASSVTENTEAFF
TRBV6-5,TRBJ1-2,.,TRBD1,TGTGCCAGCAGTCCAACGACAGGGGGTAACTATGGCTACACCTTC,CASSPTTGGNYGYTF